Following are 23 T cell receptor beta chains from one sample sequenced in a study of T cell changes during pregnancy in multiple sclerosis. Method: immunoSEQ multiplex PCR; TCRdb's copy keeps in-frame clones and lacks some. Seen here are under 60,000 clones, 92% observed once, and the top ten hold around 0.38%. This material consisted of CD4+ T cells from peripheral blood mononuclear cells, taken in the second trimester of pregnancy. These TCRs come from a female donor in good health, enrolled as a control in a pregnancy study.

Points on this clone: Germline is not matched at one junction end, which may reflect a read error. This sequence joins TRBV6-1 and TRBJ1-5; the D gene is possibly TRBD1 (6 bases). The germline gives CDR1 MNHNS, CDR2 SASEGT. The CDR3 runs to 18 residues. The CDR3 here is CASSEGGQNPLPNRPQHF. The CDR3 DNA follows: TGTGCCAGCAGTGAAGGAGGACAGAACCCTCTCCCCAATCGGCCCCAGCATTTT.

The V and J genes are TRBV9 and TRBJ2-2; possible D gene TRBD1, 6 bases. Looked up from germline, CDR1 is SGDLS and CDR2 is YYNGEE. The CDR3 loop spans 18 amino acids. Trimming shortened V by 3 bases and J by 5 bases, and 23 bases separated the two germline ends. The CDR3 DNA sequence: TGTGCCAGCAGCGGCCGGGGACATGCTTCAGCAAGAACCGGGGAGCTGTTTTTT. Translated, it gives CASSGRGHASARTGELFF.

This clone came up a few times. The chain is built from TRBV6-5 and TRBJ1-1; D remains ambiguous. Germline assignment: CDR1 MNHEY and CDR2 SVGAGI. The CDR3 has 11 residues. Trimming removed 7 bases from V and 7 bases from J, with 10 bases in between. The CDR3 protein is CASTKGLEAFF. The CDR3 nucleotides are TGTGCCAGCACCAAAGGACTTGAAGCTTTCTTT.

The V and J genes are TRBV19 and TRBJ1-6; 8 bases are a match to TRBD1. Looked up from germline, CDR1 is LNHDA and CDR2 is SQIVND (reference sequence). The CDR3 covers 14 residues. With 5 bases clipped from V and 5 bases from J, the junction kept 2 bases outside the gene matches. The CDR3 sequence: CASSATGDNSPLHF. The CDR3 DNA follows: TGTGCCAGTAGTGCGACAGGGGATAATTCACCCCTCCACTTT.

The J gene is TRBJ1-2, the V gene TRBV5-5; D may be TRBD1 (6 bases). The V gene's germline CDR1 is SGHKS and CDR2 YYEKEE (reference sequence). The CDR3 length is 15 residues. Trimming took 4 bases from V and 4 from J, leaving 17 bases between them. The chain's CDR3 is CASSLQRTEFYGYTF. The CDR3 bases are TGTGCCAGCAGCCTCCAACGGACAGAATTCTATGGCTACACCTTC.

The chain has TRBV6-6 and TRBJ1-2; the D is unclear. Per germline, CDR1 MNHNY and CDR2 SVGAGI (reference sequence). The V gene lost 2 bases and the J gene lost 3 bases, with 16 bases spanning the gap. The CDR3 spans 16 residues. CDR3 region: CASSYIGTALDYGYTF. The CDR3 DNA is TGTGCCAGCAGTTACATTGGAACAGCTCTCGACTATGGCTACACCTTC.

The chain joins TRBV4-1 to TRBJ1-2, with D perhaps TRBD1 (5 bases). The length of the CDR3 is 14 residues. V was clipped by 0 bases and J by 7 bases, with 12 bases between them. CDR1 and CDR2 (germline): MGHRA, YSYEKL. The CDR3 region is CASSQDRGGGGYTF. CDR3 DNA sequence: TGCGCCAGCAGCCAAGATCGCGGGGGTGGTGGCTACACCTTC.

The chain is built from TRBV30 and TRBJ2-1; D may be TRBD2 (5 bases). Trimming took off 3 bases at V and 6 bases at J, with 9 bases between the two ends. The germline gives CDR1 GTSNPN, CDR2 SVGIG (reference sequence). CDR3 length: 12 residues. As DNA, the CDR3 is TGTGCCTGGAGCACTAGGGTCAATGAGCAGTTCTTC. Translating gives CAWSTRVNEQFF.

CDR3 DNA: TGTGCCAGCAGTTTACTCGCCGGCGGGAACACTGAAGCTTTCTTT. Its translation is CASSLLAGGNTEAFF. V is TRBV27 and J is TRBJ1-1; D is undetermined. This CDR3 contains 15 residues. V lost 2 bases to trimming and J lost 1 base, with 11 bases between them. Germline V lookup: CDR1 MNHEY, CDR2 SMNVEV (reference sequence).

The chain combines TRBV18 with TRBJ2-6, with 11 positions matching TRBD2. In germline, CDR1 is KGHSH, CDR2 LQKENI. CDR3 length equals 18 residues. V lost 7 bases and J lost 0; bases outside the gene matches: 8. The CDR3 reads CASCEGLAVISGANVLTF. CDR3 sequence (DNA): TGTGCCAGCTGCGAGGGACTAGCGGTGATCTCTGGGGCCAACGTCCTGACTTTC.

This chain uses TRBV6-1 with TRBJ2-2; weak D call: TRBD1 (6 bases). CDR3 size: 13 residues. V lost 6 bases, J lost 5 bases, and 10 bases lay in between. Germline CDR1 reads MNHNS; CDR2 reads SASEGT. The CDR3 sequence is CASSQQGTGELFF. The CDR3 nucleotides are TGTGCCAGCAGCCAACAGGGTACCGGGGAGCTGTTTTTT.

CDR3 in DNA: TGTGCCATCAGTCCCCTATCAGGGGGCGATGACTATGGCTACACCTTC. Translated, it gives CAISPLSGGDDYGYTF. The gene calls are TRBV10-3 and TRBJ1-2, with 8 bases aligning to TRBD1. The V and J ends lost 5 bases and 3 bases, in that order; junction bases with no gene match: 11. Germline assignment: CDR1 ENHRY and CDR2 SYGVKD. CDR3 length equals 16 residues.

J is TRBJ1-2 and V is TRBV7-2, with 7 nucleotides matching TRBD1. This CDR3 contains 13 residues. The V segment lost 1 base and the J segment 7 bases; nucleotides outside the gene matches: 3. CDR1 is SGHTA, CDR2 FQGNSA, per germline. CDR3 nucleotides: TGTGCCAGCAGCTTAGAGGGGGCGGTTGGCTACACCTTC. Its protein product is CASSLEGAVGYTF.

This clone was counted between two and nine times. The V call is TRBV5-1, the J call TRBJ2-7; 8 bases fit TRBD2. Losses at the gene ends were 5 bases for V and 7 bases for J; bases not matched to a gene: 20. Per the germline V gene, CDR1 is SGHRS and CDR2 is YFSETQ. CDR3 length: 17 residues. The CDR3 loop reads CASSLLPIAGQSGEQYF. Written as DNA, the CDR3 is TGCGCCAGCAGTTTACTCCCCATAGCGGGGCAATCGGGAGAGCAGTACTTC.

This sequence joins TRBV5-6 and TRBJ1-1, with D perhaps matching TRBD1 (6 bases). Germline lookup yields CDR1 SGHDT and CDR2 YYEEEE. V was cut by 4 bases and J by 4 bases, with 14 bases left in between. CDR3 size: 14 residues. DNA of the CDR3: TGTGCCAGCAGCCCGAGGGGGGGCGGCACTGAAGCTTTCTTT. Encoded protein: CASSPRGGGTEAFF.

The chain couples TRBV7-2 to TRBJ1-5; unclear D gene. CDR1 SGHTA and CDR2 FQGNSA come from the germline V gene. The CDR3 has 13 residues. Between the trimmed V and J ends, which lost 4 bases and 4 bases, there was a span of 8 bases. The CDR3 reads CASSSWENQPQHF. The CDR3 coding sequence is TGTGCCAGCAGCTCCTGGGAGAATCAGCCCCAGCATTTT. The complete variable domain, with remaining parts taken from reference TRBV7-2 and TRBJ1-5, reads GAGVSQSPSNKVTEKGKDVELRCDPISGHTALYWYRQSLGQGLEFLIYFQGNSAPDKSGLPSDRFSAERTGGSVSTLTIQRTQQEDSAVYLCASSSWENQPQHFGDGTRLSIL.

J is TRBJ2-3 and V is TRBV12-5; possibly TRBD2 for D (7 bases). V was pared by 0 bases and J by 6 bases, with 16 bases between. CDR3 length equals 16 residues. Germline-derived CDR1 and CDR2 are LGHNT and FRNRAP. The CDR3 DNA is TGTGCTAGTGGTTTGGTAGGGGGGGCCATCATCGATACGCAGTATTTT. Encoded protein: CASGLVGGAIIDTQYF.

The rearrangement uses TRBV19 and TRBJ2-7, with a possible D match to TRBD1 (7 bases). Trimming cost V 9 bases and J 0 bases, with 15 bases left between them. Germline V gene sequence: CDR1 LNHDA, CDR2 SQIVND (reference sequence). The CDR3 runs 14 residues. The CDR3 DNA reads as TGTGCCAGCCGCGGGACAGTTAGCTCCTACGAGCAGTACTTC. This encodes CASRGTVSSYEQYF.

This chain joins TRBV30 and TRBJ1-5; D gene unclear. This CDR3 comprises 13 residues. Trimming cost V 4 bases and J 3 bases, with 10 bases left between them. The germline V gene encodes CDR1 GTSNPN and CDR2 SVGIG (reference sequence). The CDR3 region has the DNA TGTGCCTGGAACGACGGGAACAATCAGCCCCAGCATTTT. It encodes CAWNDGNNQPQHF.

The chain couples TRBV4-1 to TRBJ2-5; 9 bases map to TRBD1. The J call is uncertain, as TRBJ2-7 better fits the DNA end. Germline loops: CDR1 MGHRA, CDR2 YSYEKL. The CDR3 contains 15 residues. The CDR3 region is CASRLTGQGMYEQYF. The CDR3, as DNA: TGCGCCAGCAGGCTAACGGGACAGGGTATGTACGAGCAGTACTTC.

In DNA form, the CDR3 reads TGTGCCAGCAGCTTTGATTGGTCGGACACTGAAGCTTTCTTT. Translated: CASSFDWSDTEAFF. J is TRBJ1-1 and V is TRBV5-4; D gene unclear. Trimming cost V 2 bases and J 3 bases, with 11 bases left between them. This CDR3 contains 14 residues. Germline V lookup: CDR1 SGHNT, CDR2 YYREEE (reference sequence).

The chain is built from TRBV5-1 and TRBJ1-1; TRBD1 matches at 7 bases. Germline lookup yields CDR1 SGHRS and CDR2 YFSETQ. There are 14 residues in the CDR3. V was pared by 4 bases and J by 1 base, with 4 bases of the junction left unmatched. The CDR3 loop is CASSPGTANTEAFF. The CDR3 bases are TGCGCCAGCAGCCCCGGGACAGCGAACACTGAAGCTTTCTTT.

This chain uses TRBV15 with TRBJ2-2; 8 nucleotides match TRBD2. Germline CDR1 reads LNHNV; CDR2 reads YYDKDF (reference sequence). CDR3 length equals 17 residues. Unmatched junction bases numbered 7, after V lost 0 bases and J lost 4 bases. Here the CDR3 DNA reads TGTGCCACCAGCAGAGATGTTACTAGCGGACGCACCGGGGAGCTGTTTTTT. Its translation is CATSRDVTSGRTGELFF.